This TCR beta chain was sequenced during a study of shared clonotypes between healthy human individuals. Study results and limitations: Sampling included only blood; tissue repertoires likely differ. The rarefaction results pointed to incomplete sorted-subset sequencing despite large depth.

CDR3 length: 13 amino acids. V lost 8 bases to trimming and J lost 1 base, with 11 bases between them. Germline lookup yields CDR1 WSHSY and CDR2 SAAADI. Genomic DNA from each subset was divided evenly over several immunoSEQ plates. Assay used: immunoSEQ multiplex PCR; TCRdb lists only in-frame clones, some missing. The table has 750,000 to 1,000,000 clones, almost 95% seen once; the top ten hold about 24%. A remark on this clone: Its antigen is undetermined.

In the naive CD8 group, cells lacked CD45RO and were positively selected for CCR7, so terminally differentiated effector memory CD45RA+ cells were left out. The genes are TRBV10-2 and TRBJ1-1, with no clear D. The source is a man aged 25 to 45 in good health. The sample was naive CD8+ T cells sorted from blood. CDR3 amino acids: CASLGGSNTEAFF. CDR3 DNA: TGCGCCAGCTTGGGAGGGTCGAACACTGAAGCTTTCTTT.